The 25 T cell receptor beta chains presented below share a single source sample, sequenced in a study of OX40 agonist ivuxolimab in advanced cancers. Only in-frame clones appear in the TCRdb table, and some are missing; sequencing was by immunoSEQ multiplex PCR. The sample consists of roughly 69,000 clones, 80% to 90% of them appearing once. This material consisted of CD4+ or CD8+ T cells sorted from blood, taken in a trial of the OX40 agonist ivuxolimab. The receptor set was obtained from an adult with an advanced solid tumor such as melanoma, head and neck, liver or kidney cancer.

The gene calls are TRBV5-4 and TRBJ2-2, with D uncertain. With 4 bases removed from V and 4 bases from J, the gap between germline ends came to 14 bases. The CDR3 is made up of 15 amino acids. Germline CDR1 is SGHNT and CDR2 is YYREEE (reference sequence). DNA for the CDR3: TGTGCCAGCAGCCCCTGGGATAGTCGCACCGGGGAGCTGTTTTTT. It specifies CASSPWDSRTGELFF.

This sequence joins TRBV28 and TRBJ1-3; no definite D call. Between the trimmed V and J ends, which lost 1 base and 0 bases, there was a span of 7 bases. Per the germline V gene, CDR1 is MDHEN and CDR2 is SYDVKM. The CDR3 contains 15 residues. The CDR3 region is CASSLSGFSGNTIYF. The CDR3 DNA sequence: TGTGCCAGCAGTTTATCAGGTTTCTCTGGAAACACCATATATTTT.

This chain joins TRBV29-1 and TRBJ1-5; TRBD1 matches 8 bases. The trim removed 4 bases at V and 2 bases at J, leaving 10 bases unmatched. CDR1 SQVTM and CDR2 ANQGSEA come from the germline V gene. CDR3 length equals 16 residues. The CDR3 DNA follows: TGCAGCGTTGCCTTGGTAGGACAGGGTGGCAATCAGCCCCAGCATTTT. It specifies CSVALVGQGGNQPQHF.

This sequence joins TRBV1 and TRBJ1-1; the D call in the table, TRBD1, was not verified against the DNA. TRBV1 counts as a pseudogene. The CDR3 has 14 residues. CDR3 in DNA: TGCACCAGCAGCCAAGGCCCCACAGGAACTGAAGCTTTCTTT. Protein product: CTSSQGPTGTEAFF.

The rearrangement links TRBV5-1 to TRBJ1-1; D gene uncertain. Germline CDR1 reads SGHRS; CDR2 reads YFSETQ. Trimming took 0 bases from V and 0 from J, leaving 6 bases between them. This CDR3 region has 14 residues. CDR3: CASSLDSVNTEAFF. The DNA for the CDR3 is TGCGCCAGCAGCTTGGACAGTGTGAACACTGAAGCTTTCTTT.

The rearrangement joins TRBV7-2 to TRBJ2-7; D is ambiguous. Germline V CDR1 and CDR2: SGHTA, FQGNSA. The CDR3 covers 12 residues. V was shortened by 1 base and J by 3 bases, with 4 bases between the two germline ends. The CDR3 loop is CASSLEVYEQYF. CDR3 DNA: TGTGCCAGCAGCTTAGAGGTCTACGAGCAGTACTTC.

The gene calls are TRBV30 and TRBJ1-5; D unresolved. Trimming took 2 bases from V and 1 from J, leaving 6 bases between them. Germline values: CDR1 GTSNPN, CDR2 SVGIG (reference sequence). CDR3 length equals 13 residues. CDR3 region: CAWSLNSNQPQHF. The CDR3 DNA reads as TGTGCCTGGAGTTTAAACAGCAATCAGCCCCAGCATTTT.

V usage is TRBV5-1 and J usage is TRBJ2-5; 10 nucleotides line up with TRBD1. The germline gives CDR1 SGHRS, CDR2 YFSETQ. The CDR3 is 15 amino acids. V was pared by 4 bases and J by 5 bases, with 8 bases of the junction left unmatched. The CDR3 DNA reads TGCGCCAGCAGCACTTCGACAGGGGGCGAGGAGACCCAGTACTTC. This gives the protein CASSTSTGGEETQYF.

This chain uses TRBV4-2 with TRBJ1-4, with a possible D match to TRBD1 (6 bases). V was clipped by 0 bases and J by 8 bases, with 16 bases between them. The CDR3 has 16 residues. Germline CDR1 LGHNA, CDR2 YNFKEQ. CDR3 DNA sequence: TGTGCCAGCAGCCAAGATCTCAAACAGGGAGGGGAAAAACTGTTTTTT. Protein: CASSQDLKQGGEKLFF.

The chain employs TRBV7-8 and TRBJ1-1, with a tentative D call TRBD1 (5 bases). V was shortened by 4 bases and J by 1 base, with 13 bases between the two germline ends. The CDR3 has 15 residues. CDR1 and CDR2 (germline): SGHVS, FQNEAQ. The CDR3 region has the DNA TGTGCCAGCAGCTCCCTTCAGGGAGGGAACACTGAAGCTTTCTTT. As protein: CASSSLQGGNTEAFF.

V and J are TRBV19 and TRBJ1-1; 8 positions agree with TRBD1. In germline, CDR1 is LNHDA, CDR2 SQIVND (reference sequence). The trim removed 1 base at V and 5 bases at J, leaving 0 bases unmatched. The CDR3 covers 13 residues. The CDR3 DNA is TGTGCCAGTAGTATAGGACAGGGGACTGAAGCTTTCTTT. This gives the protein CASSIGQGTEAFF.

The V call is TRBV6-5, the J call TRBJ2-1; possibly TRBD1 for D (5 bases). Germline assignment: CDR1 MNHEY and CDR2 SVGAGI. The CDR3 loop spans 13 amino acids. V lost 6 bases and J lost 5, with 11 bases in between. This CDR3 is CASRLTVNNEQFF. Written as DNA, the CDR3 is TGTGCCAGCAGATTGACAGTTAACAATGAGCAGTTCTTC.

The genes are TRBV29-1 and TRBJ1-6; the D gene is possibly TRBD1 (6 bases). This CDR3 contains 13 residues. Germline values: CDR1 SQVTM, CDR2 ANQGSEA. The V end lost 6 bases, the J end lost 9 bases, and 15 bases lay between the germline ends. The CDR3 sequence is CSVETDSGSPLHF. CDR3 nucleotide sequence: TGCAGCGTCGAAACGGACAGCGGTTCACCCCTCCACTTT.

J is TRBJ1-1 and V is TRBV9, with D hard to call. Germline V CDR1 and CDR2: SGDLS, YYNGEE. This CDR3 is built from 14 residues. Trimming cost V 3 bases and J 2 bases, with 11 bases left between them. CDR3 sequence: CASSAFQKNTEAFF. Here the CDR3 DNA reads TGTGCCAGCAGCGCCTTTCAGAAAAACACTGAAGCTTTCTTT.

The chain combines TRBV7-2 with TRBJ2-1; 12 bases align to TRBD2. The trim removed 1 base at V and 0 bases at J, leaving 4 bases unmatched. The germline CDR1 and CDR2 sequences are SGHTA and FQGNSA. This CDR3 region has 18 residues. CDR3 bases: TGTGCCAGCAGCTTAGAACTAGCGGGAGGCATCTCCTACAATGAGCAGTTCTTC. It is translated as CASSLELAGGISYNEQFF.

This clone has more than one count but fewer than ten. This chain uses TRBV12-2 with TRBJ1-6. TRBV12-2 is annotated as a pseudogene. The CDR3 has 15 residues. CDR3 protein: CASPALGGDNSPLHF. Written as DNA, the CDR3 is TGTGCAAGTCCTGCCCTCGGAGGGGATAATTCACCCCTCCACTTT.

J is TRBJ1-6 and V is TRBV28; no firm D call. Trimming pared 7 bases from V and 9 bases from J, leaving 13 bases between. This CDR3 comprises 13 residues. Germline V gene lookup returns CDR1 MDHEN and CDR2 SYDVKM. The CDR3 sequence is CASIPPAGSPLHF. The CDR3 nucleotides read TGTGCCAGCATCCCCCCGGCGGGTTCACCCCTCCACTTT.

The chain combines TRBV5-1 with TRBJ2-1, with TRBD2 matching over 9 bases. Germline lookup yields CDR1 SGHRS and CDR2 YFSETQ. Germline trimming cut 4 bases from V and 7 bases from J; bases unmatched to any gene: 12. The CDR3 consists of 16 residues. The CDR3 protein is CASSRLGLAGNNEQFF. The CDR3 DNA is TGCGCCAGCAGCAGATTGGGGCTAGCGGGAAATAATGAGCAGTTCTTC. The full variable domain, rest sourced from reference TRBV5-1 and TRBJ2-1, is KAGVTQTPRYLIKTRGQQVTLSCSPISGHRSVSWYQQTPGQGLQFLFEYFSETQRNKGNFPGRFSGRQFSNSRSEMNVSTLELGDSALYLCASSRLGLAGNNEQFFGPGTRLTVL.

The chain is built from TRBV5-1 and TRBJ2-5, with unresolved D. The V and J ends lost 4 bases and 4 bases respectively, with 14 bases between them. The V gene's germline CDR1 is SGHRS and CDR2 YFSETQ. The CDR3 sequence is 14 residues long. The CDR3 DNA follows: TGCGCCAGCAGCCAGACGCACCAACGAGAGACCCAGTACTTC. Its translation is CASSQTHQRETQYF.

The CDR3 loop reads CASSFGGNTGELFF. The CDR3 nucleotides are TGTGCCAGCAGCTTTGGAGGGAACACCGGGGAGCTGTTTTTT. The rearrangement joins TRBV7-3 to TRBJ2-2, with a possible D match to TRBD2 (5 bases). With 3 bases removed from V and 1 base from J, the gap between germline ends came to 6 bases. There are 14 residues in the CDR3. The germline gives CDR1 SGHTA, CDR2 FQGTGA.

The chain is built from TRBV6-5 and TRBJ2-3; 11 positions match TRBD2. With 5 bases clipped from V and 7 bases from J, the junction kept 8 bases outside the gene matches. The CDR3 contains 15 residues. CDR1 MNHEY and CDR2 SVGAGI come from the germline V gene. Here the CDR3 DNA reads TGTGCCAGCAGTGGGACTAGCGGCGGGGGAAATACGCAGTATTTT. Its protein product is CASSGTSGGGNTQYF.

The V gene is TRBV13, the J gene TRBJ2-3, with TRBD2 matching 8 bases. Germline CDR1 and CDR2: PRHDT and FYEKMQ (reference sequence). The CDR3 consists of 16 residues. Trimming cost V 1 base and J 3 bases; bases outside gene matches: 6. CDR3 sequence: CASSLEAGVGTDTQYF. The DNA for the CDR3 is TGTGCCAGCAGCTTAGAAGCGGGAGTAGGGACAGATACGCAGTATTTT.

The chain has TRBV28 and TRBJ2-7; D is perhaps TRBD2 (7 bases). Germline loops: CDR1 MDHEN, CDR2 SYDVKM. V lost 6 bases to trimming and J lost 3 bases, with 18 bases between them. This CDR3 contains 15 residues. In DNA, the CDR3 is TGTGCCAGCAGCCCCCCGGGGGGCGCGGGCTACGAGCAGTACTTC. Protein: CASSPPGGAGYEQYF.

This chain uses TRBV29-1 with TRBJ2-3; D unresolved. V lost 7 bases and J lost 6, with 14 bases in between. The CDR3 has 12 residues. Germline V CDR1 and CDR2: SQVTM, ANQGSEA. The DNA for the CDR3 is TGCAGCGCCGACAAGGGCTGGGATACGCAGTATTTT. It is translated as CSADKGWDTQYF.

This clone was counted only a few times. Other nucleotide sequences in the sample specify the same CDR3. This rearrangement joins TRBV11-2 to TRBJ1-5; D remains ambiguous. Germline V gene sequence: CDR1 SGHAT, CDR2 FQNNGV. V gave up 3 bases and J gave up 1 base, with 4 bases separating them. The CDR3 is 13 residues long. DNA for the CDR3: TGTGCCAGCAGCTTCGGCAGCAATCAGCCCCAGCATTTT. Protein: CASSFGSNQPQHF.